This entry lists 6 T cell receptor beta chains sequenced from one sample in a study of spatial heterogeneity in lung cancer. General observations from the study: How many expanded intratumoral alpha and beta TCRs were present tracked the tumor mutation count, which was a count of nonsynonymous mutations.

The time point was: sample taken at primary tumor resection. Each CDR3 protein gets one entry after TCRdb re-called the 5' RACE reads with MiXCR. The table records roughly 8,500 distinct CDR3 sequences, approximately 9% of them present only once. Their antigens remain unidentified. The specimen comprised lung tumor tissue, sampled at surgery. Receptor source: a male donor with early-stage non-small cell lung cancer.

This clonotype was observed a few times. CDR3 sequence reads: CASSKIGALLNTGELFF. The CDR3 nucleotides read TGTGCCAGCAGCAAAATTGGGGCCCTCCTGAACACCGGGGAGCTGTTTTTT. J is TRBJ2-2 and V is TRBV21-1; the D call in the table, TRBD2, was not verified against the DNA. TRBV21-1 is a recognized pseudogene. There are 17 residues in the CDR3.

By sample share, this clonotype is medium-sized (0.01 to 0.1%). This chain links TRBV5-1 with TRBJ2-7; 7 positions match TRBD1. Germline V gene data show CDR1 as SGHRS and CDR2 as YFSETQ. V was clipped by 3 bases and J by 2 bases; unmatched bases: 2. The CDR3 covers 13 residues. DNA for the CDR3: TGCGCCAGCAGCTGGGGGACAGCCTACGAGCAGTACTTC. The encoded protein is CASSWGTAYEQYF.

By its share, this clonotype is medium-sized (0.01 to 0.1%). The chain uses TRBV2 and TRBJ1-1; 8 bases map to TRBD1. The CDR3 has 13 residues. V lost 4 bases to trimming and J lost 12 bases; unmatched junction nucleotides: 10. Germline V CDR1 and CDR2: SNHLY, FYNNEI. The CDR3 sequence is CASSVIGQGRTFF. CDR3 sequence (DNA): TGTGCCAGCAGTGTAATTGGACAGGGTAGGACTTTCTTT.

A remark on this clonotype: This may be a read error: a much more frequent sequence differs by one nucleotide. This chain connects TRBV7-2 to TRBJ2-1; possibly TRBD2 for D (5 bases). Germline V lookup: CDR1 SGHTA, CDR2 FQGNSA. This CDR3 region has 13 residues. The CDR3 bases are TGTGCCAGCGGCTTAGCGAGGGACAATGAGCAGTTCTTC. Amino acids: CASGLARDNEQFF.

The rearrangement joins TRBV11-2 to TRBJ2-5, with 7 bases aligning to TRBD2. Germline CDR1 reads SGHAT; CDR2 reads FQNNGV. The CDR3 extends over 16 amino acids. Trimming took 1 base from V and 2 from J; bases not matched to a gene: 7. The CDR3 bases are TGTGCCAGCAGCTTAGGGATAGCGGGCCGACAAGAGACCCAGTACTTC. Amino acid sequence: CASSLGIAGRQETQYF.

This clonotype is classed as medium-sized. The V gene is TRBV6-5, the J gene TRBJ2-7; 9 bases line up with TRBD1. CDR1 and CDR2 (germline): MNHEY, SVGAGI. With V trimmed by 4 bases and J by 3 bases, 7 bases remained unmatched. The CDR3 is made up of 15 amino acids. The CDR3 loop reads CASSLDRGVGYEQYF. The CDR3 DNA follows: TGTGCCAGCAGTTTGGACAGGGGAGTAGGCTACGAGCAGTACTTC.